The next 4 T cell receptor beta chains were all read from a single sample in a study of T cells in localized non-small cell lung cancer. The table came from immunoSEQ multiplex PCR; TCRdb's copy has only in-frame clones and leaves some out. The sample has about 10,000 clones, roughly 88% seen once. Material: peripheral blood, obtained before any cancer treatment. Every receptor here comes from a male donor aged 60 or older with stage III squamous cell lung carcinoma.

The V call is TRBV7-9, the J call TRBJ1-1, with TRBD1 as a possible D gene (5 bases). Looked up from germline, CDR1 is SEHNR and CDR2 is FQNEAQ (reference sequence). There are 17 residues in the CDR3. Deletions cut 4 bases from V and 1 base from J, with 19 bases between. The chain's CDR3 is CASSSRRVLGSNTEAFF. In DNA form, the CDR3 reads TGTGCCAGCAGCTCTCGCAGGGTTTTAGGATCGAACACTGAAGCTTTCTTT.

The chain combines TRBV30 with TRBJ2-5; D remains unclear. Germline V gene data show CDR1 as GTSNPN and CDR2 as SVGIG (reference sequence). V shed 0 bases and J shed 5 bases, with 10 bases lying between them. The CDR3 covers 13 residues. The CDR3 region is CAWSVVIGETQYF. The DNA for the CDR3 is TGTGCCTGGAGTGTTGTGATAGGGGAGACCCAGTACTTC.

The rearrangement links TRBV19 to TRBJ1-5; D gene unclear. This CDR3 has 15 residues. V lost 3 bases and J 2 bases, leaving 11 bases between the germline ends. The germline CDR1 and CDR2 sequences are LNHDA and SQIVND (reference sequence). As DNA, the CDR3 is TGTGCCAGTAGTATCGTGGAAGCGGGCAATCAGCCCCAGCATTTT. It encodes CASSIVEAGNQPQHF.

V and J are TRBV6-6 and TRBJ1-2; tentative D call: TRBD1 (6 bases). The CDR3 is 14 residues long. Germline V gene sequence: CDR1 MNHNY, CDR2 SVGAGI (reference sequence). The V gene lost 6 bases and the J gene lost 3 bases, with 14 bases spanning the gap. CDR3 region: CASRRSGADYGYTF. DNA for the CDR3: TGTGCCAGCAGACGATCAGGGGCGGACTATGGCTACACCTTC.